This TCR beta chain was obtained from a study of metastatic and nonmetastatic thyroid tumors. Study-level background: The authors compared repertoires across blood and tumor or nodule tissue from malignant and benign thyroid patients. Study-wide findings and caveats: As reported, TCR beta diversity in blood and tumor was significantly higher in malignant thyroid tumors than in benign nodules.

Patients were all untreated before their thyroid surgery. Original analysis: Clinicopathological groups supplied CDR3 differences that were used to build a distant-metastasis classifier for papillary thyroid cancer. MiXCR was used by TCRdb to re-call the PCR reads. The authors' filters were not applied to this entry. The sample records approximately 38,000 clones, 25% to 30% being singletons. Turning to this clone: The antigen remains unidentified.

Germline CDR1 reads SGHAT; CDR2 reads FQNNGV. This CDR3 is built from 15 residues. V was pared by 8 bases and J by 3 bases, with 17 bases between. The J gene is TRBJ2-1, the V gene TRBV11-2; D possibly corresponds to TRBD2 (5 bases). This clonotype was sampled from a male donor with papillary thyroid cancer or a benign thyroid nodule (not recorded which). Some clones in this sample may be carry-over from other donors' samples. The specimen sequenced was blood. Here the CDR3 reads CASLPRAGGYNEQFF. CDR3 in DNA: TGTGCCAGCCTCCCGCGGGCGGGCGGCTACAATGAGCAGTTCTTC.